The 22 T cell receptor beta chains presented below share a single source sample, sequenced in a study of patients and donors after allogeneic stem cell transplantation (dated by TCRdb to about 2020). Receptors were amplified or captured by RT-PCR. Sequencing relied on a NextSeq 550. TCRdb cleaned the public reads at Q25 with fastp, built clones with MiXCR and kept in-frame beta chains. Rows matching on CDR3 protein sequence are summarized as one entry with the most common DNA and genes. The sample table contains 900,000 to 1,000,000 distinct CDR3 sequences; only one count was recorded for under 20% of them. 5% to 6.5% of the sample comes from the top ten. Sequenced material: blood, either unsorted or a sorted T cell fraction (not recorded which). The receptors come from a human donor who was either an allogeneic HSCT recipient or a stem cell or donor lymphocyte infusion donor (not recorded which). It is not recorded whose cells these are; they may come from a transplant donor.

This clonotype was found a few times. The chain has TRBV3-1 and TRBJ2-1, with TRBD2 matching over 11 bases. The V gene's germline CDR1 is LGHDT and CDR2 YNNKEL (reference sequence). V dropped 6 bases and J dropped 8; count of bases not matched to a gene: 9. This CDR3 region has 15 residues. The CDR3 coding sequence is TGTGCCAGCAGTCGGCTTGGACTAGCGGGTGATGAGCAGTTCTTC. It is translated as CASSRLGLAGDEQFF.

The table lists this clonotype with a few counts. The chain joins TRBV6-5 to TRBJ1-1; weak D call: TRBD1 (6 bases). CDR3 size: 15 residues. The germline CDR1 and CDR2 sequences are MNHEY and SVGAGI. Trimming removed 1 base from V and 2 bases from J, with 11 bases in between. DNA of the CDR3: TGTGCCAGCAGTTACTTTAGGGGGAGTAACACTGAAGCTTTCTTT. This encodes CASSYFRGSNTEAFF.

The gene calls are TRBV5-1 and TRBJ2-5; TRBD2 matches 10 bases. J lost 2 bases, V lost 3 bases, and 4 bases had no gene match. The CDR3 is 15 amino acids. Germline V gene data show CDR1 as SGHRS and CDR2 as YFSETQ. DNA of the CDR3: TGCGCCAGCAGCTCACTAGCGGGGAGGCAAGAGACCCAGTACTTC. Its protein product is CASSSLAGRQETQYF.

V and J are TRBV27 and TRBJ2-7; 12 bases agree with TRBD1. The CDR3 has 15 residues. CDR1 and CDR2 (germline): MNHEY, SMNVEV (reference sequence). V lost 9 bases, J lost 6 bases, and 12 bases stayed unmatched. The CDR3 is CASRTMGQGAGEQYF. Written as DNA, the CDR3 is TGTGCCAGTCGTACAATGGGACAGGGGGCCGGCGAGCAGTACTTC.

This clonotype was seen more than once but under ten times. V gene TRBV30 combines with J gene TRBJ2-3, with 9 bases aligning to TRBD1. The germline CDR1 and CDR2 sequences are GTSNPN and SVGIG (reference sequence). The ends lost 1 base at V and 1 base at J; junction bases unmatched: 3. The CDR3 has 15 amino acids. The CDR3 spells CAWSGGQGRTDTQYF. The CDR3 DNA sequence: TGTGCCTGGAGTGGGGGACAGGGCCGCACAGATACGCAGTATTTT.

The chain links TRBV12-3 or TRBV12-4 to TRBJ2-2; 7 nucleotides match TRBD2. The CDR3 contains 13 residues. The V and J ends lost 9 bases and 6 bases, in that order; junction bases with no gene match: 7. This CDR3 is CASNPGGAGELFF. As DNA, the CDR3 is TGTGCCAGTAACCCGGGGGGAGCCGGGGAGCTGTTTTTT.

This chain links TRBV20-1 with TRBJ2-7; 7 positions agree with TRBD1. V was clipped by 3 bases and J by 5 bases; unmatched bases: 13. The CDR3 is made up of 15 amino acids. Germline V gene lookup returns CDR1 DFQATT and CDR2 SNEGSKA (reference sequence). The CDR3 DNA reads as TGCAGTGCTAGTGGGGGACAGTCTCAGGCTGACGAGCAGTACTTC. This gives the protein CSASGGQSQADEQYF.

This clonotype has only a few counts. This chain connects TRBV18 to TRBJ2-3; possibly TRBD1 or TRBD2 for D (6 bases each). Germline-derived CDR1 and CDR2 are KGHSH and LQKENI. Trimming shortened V by 0 bases and J by 8 bases, and 12 bases separated the two germline ends. This CDR3 is 14 amino acids long. CDR3 loop: CASSPPGGPGTQYF. CDR3 DNA: TGTGCCAGCTCACCACCAGGGGGGCCCGGTACGCAGTATTTT.

The chain combines TRBV3-1 with TRBJ1-1, with D possibly matching TRBD1 (5 bases). The germline CDR1 and CDR2 sequences are LGHDT and YNNKEL (reference sequence). CDR3 length: 14 residues. With 1 base removed from V and 5 bases from J, the gap between germline ends came to 11 bases. In DNA, the CDR3 is TGTGCCAGCAGCCAAGGTATGGGGGGGACTGAAGCTTTCTTT. Translated: CASSQGMGGTEAFF.

The rearrangement links TRBV6-2 or TRBV6-3 to TRBJ2-7, with 9 bases aligning to TRBD1. CDR1 MNHEY and CDR2 SVGEGT come from the germline V gene. Unmatched junction bases numbered 9, after V lost 4 bases and J lost 5 bases. The CDR3 length is 15 residues. The CDR3 sequence: CASSSRPGTGNEQYF. As DNA, the CDR3 is TGTGCCAGCAGTTCCCGTCCCGGGACAGGGAACGAGCAGTACTTC.

This clonotype was found a few times. The genes are TRBV18 and TRBJ2-7; 9 bases line up with TRBD1. With 0 bases clipped from V and 5 bases from J, the junction kept 8 bases outside the gene matches. This CDR3 has 16 residues. CDR1 and CDR2 from the germline V gene are KGHSH and LQKENI. CDR3 DNA: TGTGCCAGCTCACCACCGATCGGACAGGGGTCCAACGAGCAGTACTTC. Translation gives CASSPPIGQGSNEQYF.

This clonotype has just a few counts. As DNA, the CDR3 is TGCGCCAGCAGCTTGGGAGTTAGCGGGAGAGGAGAGACCCAGTACTTC. Protein sequence: CASSLGVSGRGETQYF. V gene TRBV5-1 combines with J gene TRBJ2-5, with TRBD2 identical over 9 bases. The germline gives CDR1 SGHRS, CDR2 YFSETQ. Trimming took 0 bases from V and 4 from J; bases not matched to a gene: 7. The CDR3 runs 16 residues.

The V and J genes are TRBV4-1 and TRBJ2-4, with 7 bases identical to TRBD2. The CDR3 length is 19 residues. The germline V gene encodes CDR1 MGHRA and CDR2 YSYEKL. With 0 bases clipped from V and 1 base from J, the junction kept 12 bases outside the gene matches. The CDR3 coding sequence is TGCGCCAGCAGCCAAGATGTTGCTAGCGGCCGTAACGCCAAAAACATTCAGTACTTC. Its translation is CASSQDVASGRNAKNIQYF.

This chain connects TRBV9 to TRBJ1-1, with 8 bases identical to TRBD1. The length of the CDR3 is 15 residues. Germline CDR1 and CDR2: SGDLS and YYNGEE. Trimming removed 3 bases from V and 6 bases from J; junction bases left unmatched: 10. The CDR3: CASSAQGAGVAEAFF. CDR3 coding DNA: TGTGCCAGCAGCGCCCAGGGGGCGGGGGTGGCTGAAGCTTTCTTT.

This clonotype occurred a few times. The rearrangement joins TRBV20-1 to TRBJ1-2; D is unresolved. Germline CDR1 reads DFQATT; CDR2 reads SNEGSKA (reference sequence). This CDR3 region has 12 residues. Trimming removed 4 bases at V and 2 bases at J, with 8 bases between. The CDR3 DNA is TGCAGTGCTATAATAGGAAACTATGGCTACACCTTC. Protein sequence: CSAIIGNYGYTF.

This clonotype has only a few counts. The chain uses TRBV20-1 and TRBJ2-5, with D possibly being TRBD2 (5 bases). The CDR3 sequence is 15 residues long. Looked up from germline, CDR1 is DFQATT and CDR2 is SNEGSKA (reference sequence). The V end was cut by 5 bases, the J end by 5 bases, with 21 bases between. The CDR3 sequence is CSAVVRAPRGETQYF. The CDR3, as DNA: TGCAGTGCTGTGGTGCGGGCCCCACGTGGGGAGACCCAGTACTTC.

The table lists this clonotype with a few counts. This sequence joins TRBV7-3 and TRBJ2-1; the match to TRBD1 covers 9 bases. V lost 5 bases, J lost 6 bases, and 2 bases stayed unmatched. Germline CDR1 and CDR2: SGHTA and FQGTGA. The CDR3 is 13 amino acids. The CDR3 spells CASSEGQGNEQFF. The DNA for the CDR3 is TGTGCCAGCAGCGAGGGACAGGGCAATGAGCAGTTCTTC.

A few counts support this clonotype. The chain carries TRBV6-6 and TRBJ2-7, with D tentatively TRBD2 (5 bases). V dropped 9 bases and J dropped 2 bases, with 14 bases sitting between them. The CDR3 runs 13 residues. Germline V CDR1 and CDR2: MNHNY, SVGAGI (reference sequence). The CDR3 DNA reads TGTGCCAGTGCTGGGAGTACAACCTACGAGCAGTACTTC. Protein product: CASAGSTTYEQYF.

The V gene is TRBV5-1, the J gene TRBJ1-3; D is perhaps TRBD1 (5 bases). CDR3 length: 15 residues. In germline, CDR1 is SGHRS, CDR2 YFSETQ. The V gene lost 2 bases and the J gene lost 1 base, with 10 bases spanning the gap. CDR3 sequence reads: CASSFGGVSGNTIYF. For the CDR3, the DNA is TGCGCCAGCAGCTTCGGGGGGGTGTCTGGAAACACCATATATTTT.

This clonotype was found many times. The CDR3 spells CASSPQAREKLFF. The DNA for the CDR3 is TGTGCCAGCAGCCCCCAGGCCCGAGAAAAACTGTTTTTT. This sequence joins TRBV12-3 or TRBV12-4 and TRBJ1-4; no reliable D call. The CDR3 has 13 residues. The V end was cut by 6 bases, the J end by 8 bases, with 13 bases between.

This clonotype has just a few counts. V is TRBV20-1 and J is TRBJ1-2, with 7 bases fitting TRBD1. Losses at the gene ends were 3 bases for V and 0 bases for J; bases not matched to a gene: 10. CDR3 size: 16 residues. The germline V gene encodes CDR1 DFQATT and CDR2 SNEGSKA (reference sequence). CDR3 coding DNA: TGCAGTGCTAGTAGTCTTACAGGGGATCCTAACTATGGCTACACCTTC. Translation gives CSASSLTGDPNYGYTF.

The V call is TRBV6-2 or TRBV6-3, the J call TRBJ1-5; TRBD1 matches at 7 bases. The trim removed 6 bases at V and 0 bases at J, leaving 2 bases unmatched. The CDR3 spans 14 residues. CDR1 and CDR2 (germline): MNHEY, SVGEGT. For the CDR3, the DNA is TGTGCCAGCAGGGGACAGTATAGCAATCAGCCCCAGCATTTT. It encodes CASRGQYSNQPQHF.